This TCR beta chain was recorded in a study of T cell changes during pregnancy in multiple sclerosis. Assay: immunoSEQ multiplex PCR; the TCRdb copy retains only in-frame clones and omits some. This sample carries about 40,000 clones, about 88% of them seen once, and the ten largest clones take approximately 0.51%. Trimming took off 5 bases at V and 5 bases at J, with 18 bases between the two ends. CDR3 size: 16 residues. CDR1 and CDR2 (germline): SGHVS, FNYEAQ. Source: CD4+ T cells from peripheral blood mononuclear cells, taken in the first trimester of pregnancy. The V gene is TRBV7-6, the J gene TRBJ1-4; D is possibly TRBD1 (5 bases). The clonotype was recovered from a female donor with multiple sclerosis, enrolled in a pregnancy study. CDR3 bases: TGTGCCAGCAGCCATCGCGGGGGACGGTCGAATGAAAAACTGTTTTTT. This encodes CASSHRGGRSNEKLFF.